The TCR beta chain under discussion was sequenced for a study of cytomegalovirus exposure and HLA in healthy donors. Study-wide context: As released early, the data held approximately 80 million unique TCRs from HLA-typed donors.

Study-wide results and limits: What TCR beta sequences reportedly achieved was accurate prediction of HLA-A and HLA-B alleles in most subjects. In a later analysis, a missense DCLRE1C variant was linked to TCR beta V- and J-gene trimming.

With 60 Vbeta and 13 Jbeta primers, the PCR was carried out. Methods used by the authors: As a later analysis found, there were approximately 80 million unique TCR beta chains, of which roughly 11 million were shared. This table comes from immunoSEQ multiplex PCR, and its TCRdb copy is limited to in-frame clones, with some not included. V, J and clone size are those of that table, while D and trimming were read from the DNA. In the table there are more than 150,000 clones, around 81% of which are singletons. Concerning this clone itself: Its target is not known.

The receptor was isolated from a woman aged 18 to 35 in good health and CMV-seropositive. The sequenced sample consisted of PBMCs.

In DNA form, the CDR3 reads TGTGCCAGCAGTTTTGGGGCTAGCGGGCGGTTCTTC. This gives the protein CASSFGASGRFF. The chain uses TRBV11-3 and TRBJ2-1; TRBD2 matches at 8 bases. The CDR3 loop spans 12 amino acids. Germline trimming cut 6 bases from V and 15 bases from J; bases unmatched to any gene: 10. The germline V gene encodes CDR1 SGHNT and CDR2 YENEEA.